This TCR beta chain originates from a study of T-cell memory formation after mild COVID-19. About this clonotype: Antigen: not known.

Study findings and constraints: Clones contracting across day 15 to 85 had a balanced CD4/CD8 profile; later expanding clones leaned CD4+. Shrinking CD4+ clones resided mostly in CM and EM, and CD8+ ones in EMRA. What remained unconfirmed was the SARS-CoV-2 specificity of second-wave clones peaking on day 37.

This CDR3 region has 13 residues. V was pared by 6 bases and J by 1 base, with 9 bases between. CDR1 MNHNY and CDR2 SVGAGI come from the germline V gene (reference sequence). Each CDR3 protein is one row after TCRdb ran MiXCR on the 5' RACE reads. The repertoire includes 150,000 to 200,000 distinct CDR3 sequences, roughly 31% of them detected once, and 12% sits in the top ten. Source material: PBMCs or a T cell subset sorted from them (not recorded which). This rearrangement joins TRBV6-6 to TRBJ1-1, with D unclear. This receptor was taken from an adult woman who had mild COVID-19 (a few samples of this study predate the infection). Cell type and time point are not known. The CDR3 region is CASRPSQNTEAFF. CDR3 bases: TGTGCCAGCAGACCGAGTCAGAACACTGAAGCTTTCTTT.